These T cell receptor beta chains were read from a single sample in a study of blood T cell repertoires in COVID-19. TCRdb keeps only in-frame clones here, not all; method: immunoSEQ multiplex PCR. The sample holds over 200,000 clones, roughly nine tenths seen once. The specimen was PBMCs or T cells enriched from blood (not recorded which). The origin of the receptors is a woman aged 50 to 60 in a cohort exposed to, infected with or recovered from COVID-19 (not recorded which). Each CDR3 is given with its conserved first and last residue. D genes are given only for firm matches.

V	D	J	DNA	CDR3
TRBV3-1/TRBV3-2	TRBD1	TRBJ1-6	TGTGCCAGCAGTCCAACAGGGGCAGAGCCACCCCTCCACTTT	CASSPTGAEPPLHF
TRBV7-3	TRBD1	TRBJ2-5	TGTGCCAGCAGCCCCGACAGGGAGCCAAGTGGGACCCAGTACTTC	CASSPDREPSGTQYF
TRBV9	-	TRBJ2-4	TGTGCCAGCAGCGTCGCAGGATACGGGGTTCAGTACTTC	CASSVAGYGVQYF
TRBV6-4	-	TRBJ1-5	TGTGCCAGCAGTGACCTCTCCCGGGACGGGGGAAATCAGCCCCAGCATTTT	CASSDLSRDGGNQPQHF
TRBV5-4	-	TRBJ1-1	TGTGCCAGCAGCCCCTCCGGACTGATCACTGAAGCTTTCTTT	CASSPSGLITEAFF
TRBV28	-	TRBJ1-2	TGTGCCAGCAGTTCCCCTGGGGGGGTAGGAGGGTATGGCTACACCTTC	CASSSPGGVGGYGYTF
TRBV3-1/TRBV3-2	TRBD2	TRBJ2-5	TGTGCCAGCAGCCAAGATGTGGGGACTAGACAAGAGACCCAGTACTTC	CASSQDVGTRQETQYF
TRBV2	-	TRBJ1-6	TGTGCCAGCAGTCCCAACTTACCACCCCTCCACTTT	CASSPNLPPLHF
TRBV7-9	TRBD1	TRBJ1-6	TGTGCCAGCAGCTTAGCAGGGGGCTCACCCCTCCACTTT	CASSLAGGSPLHF
TRBV7-3	TRBD1	TRBJ1-2	TGTGCCAGCAGCACGGGACAGAACTATGGCTACACCTTC	CASSTGQNYGYTF
TRBV19	-	TRBJ1-1	TGTGCCAGTAGTAAGACCGGGACACCGAACACTGAAGCTTTCTTT	CASSKTGTPNTEAFF
TRBV12-5	-	TRBJ2-4	TGTGCTAGCTCAGGGAAGGGGACCAAAAACATTCAGTACTTC	CASSGKGTKNIQYF
TRBV7-3	TRBD2	TRBJ2-1	TGTGCCAGCAGCCCCGGGCTAGCGGGGATATACAATGAGCAGTTCTTC	CASSPGLAGIYNEQFF
TRBV7-2	-	TRBJ1-6	TGTGCCAGCAGCTTAGTTGGGGGGGCGCATTCACCCCTCCACTTT	CASSLVGGAHSPLHF
TRBV9	TRBD1	TRBJ2-1	TGTGCCAGCAGCAGAGGACAGGGGACCTACAATGAGCAGTTCTTC	CASSRGQGTYNEQFF